One and the same sample provided the 2 T cell receptor beta chains below, sequenced in a study of cytotoxic CD8 clonotypes in ibrutinib-treated CLL. Assay used: immunoSEQ multiplex PCR; TCRdb lists only in-frame clones, some missing. The table has 150,000 or so clones, approximately 90% seen once. This sample comprised PBMCs, obtained at disease progression, from a patient treated with ibrutinib. These receptors were taken from a human donor with chronic lymphocytic leukemia.

The chain carries TRBV29-1 and TRBJ2-1; D is unclear. The CDR3 covers 14 residues. The germline CDR1 and CDR2 sequences are SQVTM and ANQGSEA. Deletions cut 2 bases from V and 0 bases from J, with 8 bases between. CDR3 DNA sequence: TGCAGCGTTGAAAGTCCGAGCTCCTACAATGAGCAGTTCTTC. It specifies CSVESPSSYNEQFF.

The genes are TRBV7-3 and TRBJ2-3, with TRBD2 matching 7 bases. Per the germline V gene, CDR1 is SGHTA and CDR2 is FQGTGA. There are 13 residues in the CDR3. The J segment lost 6 bases and the V segment lost 2 bases, leaving 2 bases of the junction unmatched. This CDR3 is CASSLAGVDTQYF. CDR3 bases: TGTGCCAGCAGCTTAGCGGGAGTGGATACGCAGTATTTT.